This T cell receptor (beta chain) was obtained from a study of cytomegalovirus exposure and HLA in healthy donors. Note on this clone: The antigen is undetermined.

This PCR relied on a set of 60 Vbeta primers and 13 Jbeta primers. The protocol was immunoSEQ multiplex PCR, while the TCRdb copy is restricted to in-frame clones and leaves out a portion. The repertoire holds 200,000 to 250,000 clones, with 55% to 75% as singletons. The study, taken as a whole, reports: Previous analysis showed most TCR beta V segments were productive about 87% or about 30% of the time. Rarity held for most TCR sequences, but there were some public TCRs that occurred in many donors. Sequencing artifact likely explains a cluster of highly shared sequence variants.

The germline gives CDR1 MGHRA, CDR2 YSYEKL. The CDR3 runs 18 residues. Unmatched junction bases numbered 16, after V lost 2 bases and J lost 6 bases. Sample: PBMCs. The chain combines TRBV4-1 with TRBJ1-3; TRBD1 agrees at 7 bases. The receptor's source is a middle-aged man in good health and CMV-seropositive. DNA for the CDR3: TGCGCCAGCAGCCAAACTCCCACGAAGGGACAGCTAATAAACACCATATATTTT. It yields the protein CASSQTPTKGQLINTIYF.